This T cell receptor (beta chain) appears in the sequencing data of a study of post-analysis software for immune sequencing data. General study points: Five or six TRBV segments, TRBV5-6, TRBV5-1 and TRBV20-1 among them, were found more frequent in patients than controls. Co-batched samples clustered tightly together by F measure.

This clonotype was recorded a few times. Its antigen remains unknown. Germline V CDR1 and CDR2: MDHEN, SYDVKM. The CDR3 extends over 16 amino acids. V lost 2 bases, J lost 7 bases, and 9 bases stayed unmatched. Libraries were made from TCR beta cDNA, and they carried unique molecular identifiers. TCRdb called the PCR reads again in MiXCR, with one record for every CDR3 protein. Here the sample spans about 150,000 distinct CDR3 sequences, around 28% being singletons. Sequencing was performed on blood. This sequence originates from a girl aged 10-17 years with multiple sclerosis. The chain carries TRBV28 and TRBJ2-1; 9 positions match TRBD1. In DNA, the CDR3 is TGTGCCAGCAGTTTAGAGGGACAGGGCGGGTGGAATGAGCAGTTCTTC. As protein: CASSLEGQGGWNEQFF.